The sample holds many counts of the clone carrying this T cell receptor beta chain. Its antigen is unknown. The sample originates from a study of identical twins. General study findings and limits: Modeled out-of-frame TCR alpha sharing in monozygotic twins fell below observed levels.

A universal primer site arose from template switching, and cDNA bore unique molecular identifiers. TCRdb called the 5' RACE reads again in MiXCR, with one record for every CDR3 protein. This repertoire shows hundreds of thousands of distinct CDR3 sequences, over 8.5% found once; its top ten account for around 0.95%. This CDR3 is 10 amino acids long. Per the germline V gene, CDR1 is SGHTA and CDR2 is FQGNSA. The sample was also linked to a second study, of yellow fever vaccine responses in identical twins.

The chain links TRBV7-2 to TRBJ1-1; D is possibly TRBD1 (5 bases). The sample was PBMCs. This TCR derives from a woman under 30 in good health. CDR3 sequence (DNA): TGTGGGGGGGGGAACACTGAAGCTTTCTTT. Translating gives CGGGNTEAFF.